Listed below are T cell receptor beta chains from one sample, sequenced in a study of cytomegalovirus exposure and HLA in healthy donors. Libraries were prepared by immunoSEQ multiplex PCR; TCRdb keeps only in-frame clonotypes and omits some of them. Of about 210,000 clones in the sample, over 60% are singletons; the top ten hold 1.5% to 2%. The sample consisted of PBMCs. These receptors were obtained from a male donor in good health and CMV-seronegative. Both conserved end residues are part of each CDR3. A D gene is named only where the DNA matches it firmly.

D gene: .; J gene: TRBJ1-4; V gene: TRBV5-4; CDR3 protein: CASSLEAGSGEKLFF; CDR3 DNA: TGTGCCAGCAGCTTGGAGGCAGGGTCCGGTGAAAAACTGTTTTTT
D gene: .; J gene: TRBJ1-5; V gene: TRBV25-1; CDR3 protein: CASSHGTLYQPQHF; CDR3 DNA: TGTGCCAGCAGTCATGGGACACTCTATCAGCCCCAGCATTTT
D gene: .; J gene: TRBJ1-2; V gene: TRBV7-9; CDR3 protein: CASSGSGYGYTF; CDR3 DNA: TGTGCCAGCAGCGGATCGGGGTATGGCTACACCTTC
D gene: .; J gene: TRBJ1-1; V gene: TRBV5-6; CDR3 protein: CASSPAIGIENTEAFF; CDR3 DNA: TGTGCCAGCAGCCCCGCCATCGGTATTGAGAACACTGAAGCTTTCTTT
D gene: .; J gene: TRBJ2-7; V gene: TRBV13; CDR3 protein: CASSLLRAGAYEQYF; CDR3 DNA: TGTGCCAGCAGCCTACTCCGGGCCGGGGCCTACGAGCAGTACTTC
D gene: TRBD1; J gene: TRBJ2-6; V gene: TRBV5-6; CDR3 protein: CASSLAQGAGANVLTF; CDR3 DNA: TGTGCCAGCAGCTTGGCCCAGGGGGCGGGGGCCAACGTCCTGACTTTC
D gene: .; J gene: TRBJ2-2; V gene: TRBV5-4; CDR3 protein: CASSLRGSNTGELFF; CDR3 DNA: TGTGCCAGCAGCTTGAGGGGGTCGAACACCGGGGAGCTGTTTTTT
D gene: .; J gene: TRBJ2-5; V gene: TRBV9; CDR3 protein: CASSPHRDYPETQYF; CDR3 DNA: TGTGCCAGCAGCCCCCACAGGGACTACCCCGAGACCCAGTACTTC
D gene: TRBD2; J gene: TRBJ2-5; V gene: TRBV5-1; CDR3 protein: CASSLDAGGQTQYF; CDR3 DNA: TGCGCCAGCAGCTTGGATGCGGGAGGGCAGACCCAGTACTTC
D gene: .; J gene: TRBJ1-6; V gene: TRBV25-1; CDR3 protein: CASSEMVSGVSPLHF; CDR3 DNA: TGTGCCAGCAGTGAGATGGTATCAGGGGTTTCACCCCTCCACTTT
D gene: .; J gene: TRBJ1-1; V gene: TRBV27; CDR3 protein: CASSWTKGNTEAFF; CDR3 DNA: TGTGCCAGCAGTTGGACAAAAGGGAACACTGAAGCTTTCTTT
D gene: TRBD2; J gene: TRBJ2-5; V gene: TRBV15; CDR3 protein: CATSRAGGQETQYF; CDR3 DNA: TGTGCCACCAGCAGAGCGGGGGGTCAAGAGACCCAGTACTTC
D gene: TRBD1; J gene: TRBJ1-4; V gene: TRBV7-2; CDR3 protein: CASSTYRGSNEKLFF; CDR3 DNA: TGTGCCAGCAGCACATACAGGGGATCTAATGAAAAACTGTTTTTT
D gene: TRBD2; J gene: TRBJ2-2; V gene: TRBV7-2; CDR3 protein: CASSRWTSKGTGELFF; CDR3 DNA: TGTGCCAGCAGCCGCTGGACTAGCAAGGGAACCGGGGAGCTGTTTTTT
D gene: TRBD1; J gene: TRBJ2-2; V gene: TRBV27; CDR3 protein: CASSLSQGGVSGELFF; CDR3 DNA: TGTGCCAGCAGTTTATCGCAAGGGGGCGTATCCGGGGAGCTGTTTTTT
D gene: .; J gene: TRBJ1-2; V gene: TRBV28; CDR3 protein: CASRQQPIYGYTF; CDR3 DNA: TGTGCCAGCAGACAGCAACCGATCTATGGCTACACCTTC
D gene: TRBD2; J gene: TRBJ2-3; V gene: TRBV30; CDR3 protein: CAWSVRLAGARGTDTQYF; CDR3 DNA: TGTGCCTGGAGTGTAAGACTAGCGGGAGCGCGGGGCACAGATACGCAGTATTTT